This T cell receptor beta chain originates from a study of blood T cell repertoires in COVID-19. The germline V gene encodes CDR1 SEHNR and CDR2 FQNEAQ (reference sequence). J was trimmed by 4 bases and V by 6 bases; bases with no gene match: 8. The CDR3 is 15 residues long. Original processing notes: Researchers report that nucleated cell counts were estimated from reference gene primer amplification. The protocol was immunoSEQ multiplex PCR, while the TCRdb copy is restricted to in-frame clones and leaves out a portion. V and J calls and clone size are given by that table; D and trimming were obtained from the DNA. The table records nearly 250,000 clones, about nine tenths of them present only once.

The material sequenced was PBMCs or T cells enriched from blood (not recorded which). This TCR came from a man aged 50 to 59 who had been exposed to COVID-19. V and J are TRBV7-9 and TRBJ1-2; TRBD1 matches 10 bases. The CDR3 bases are TGTGCCAGCAGAAATACTGGACAGGGGGTCTATGGCTACACCTTC. Encoded protein: CASRNTGQGVYGYTF.